This T cell receptor beta chain was sequenced during a study of cytomegalovirus exposure and HLA in healthy donors. The PCR used 60 Vbeta and 13 Jbeta primers. TCRdb's copy holds only in-frame clones and misses some; the assay was immunoSEQ multiplex PCR. The sample lists 90,000 or so clones; approximately 71% were seen once. Germline loops: CDR1 SGHNT, CDR2 YYREEE (reference sequence). The V gene end was trimmed by 4 bases and the J gene end by 3 bases; junction bases not matched to a gene: 3. The CDR3 runs to 15 residues. This clone was seen only once. The chain couples TRBV5-4 to TRBJ2-7, with 14 bases fitting TRBD2. The clonotype originates from a woman aged 18-29 years in good health and CMV-seropositive. The material sequenced was PBMCs. For the CDR3, the DNA is TGTGCCAGCAGCGGGGGACTAGCGGGAGTCTACGAGCAGTACTTC. Residues: CASSGGLAGVYEQYF. The full variable domain, rest sourced from reference TRBV5-4 and TRBJ2-7, is ETGVTQSPTHLIKTRGQQVTLRCSSQSGHNTVSWYQQALGQGPQFIFQYYREEENGRGNFPPRFSGLQFPNYSSELNVNALELDDSALYLCASSGGLAGVYEQYFGPGTRLTVT.